This T cell receptor beta chain was observed in a study of T cells in Graves' hyperthyroidism and ophthalmopathy. Study-wide findings and caveats: Most thyroid clonotypes expanded above 0.001 appeared in blood too. Model-based prediction identified ophthalmopathy a median around seven months prior to its onset.

Details on this clonotype: Antigen specificity is unknown.

The TCR beta CDR3 regions underwent amplification using RNA transcripts as the source. A first-round RT-PCR of the TCR CDR3 used the HTBI primer set. Via MiXCR, TCRdb re-called the multiplex PCR reads, giving one row per CDR3 protein. The sample lists 40,000 to 55,000 distinct CDR3 sequences, around 49% occurring once. Lactation, pregnancy, other autoimmune disease or uncontrolled infection excluded patients. The source of this sequence is a woman in her forties or fifties with Graves' hyperthyroidism. The specimen sequenced was peripheral blood or thyroid tissue (not recorded which).

The CDR3 DNA is TGTGCCAGCAGCGGACAGGGAATGGTCTATGGCTACACCTTC. Protein sequence: CASSGQGMVYGYTF. V and J are TRBV11-1 and TRBJ1-2, with 8 bases lining up with TRBD1. There are 14 residues in the CDR3. V was pared by 5 bases and J by 4 bases, with 6 bases of the junction left unmatched. From germline, CDR1 is SGHAT and CDR2 FQDESV (reference sequence).